This entry lists 18 T cell receptor beta chains sequenced from one sample in a study of identical twins. One entry per CDR3 protein results from TCRdb running MiXCR on the 5' RACE reads. The sample contains 200,000 to 250,000 distinct CDR3 sequences, 9.5% to 15% of which appear only once. These data were also reused for a study on yellow fever vaccine responses in identical twins.

The specimen was memory (CD45RO+) T cells sorted from blood. The source is a woman between 18 and 29 years old in good health.

This clonotype was observed a few times. The V call is TRBV11-1, the J call TRBJ2-7; perhaps TRBD2 as D (6 bases). Germline loops: CDR1 SGHAT, CDR2 FQDESV (reference sequence). Deletions cut 3 bases from V and 9 bases from J, with 12 bases between. This CDR3 region has 12 residues. CDR3 protein: CASSLLSGVQYF. The CDR3 nucleotides are TGTGCCAGCAGCTTGCTTTCGGGAGTGCAGTACTTC.

This clonotype was detected ten times or more. The chain carries TRBV20-1 and TRBJ2-3, with 9 nucleotides matching TRBD2. Germline CDR1 and CDR2: DFQATT and SNEGSKA (reference sequence). J gave up 5 bases and V 3 bases, and 9 bases lay outside the gene matches. The CDR3 totals 15 residues. CDR3 protein: CSASPASGKKDTQYF. The DNA of the CDR3 is TGCAGTGCTAGCCCCGCTAGCGGGAAGAAAGATACGCAGTATTTT.

This clonotype was found a few times. The chain joins TRBV5-6 to TRBJ2-5; 7 nucleotides line up with TRBD1. CDR3 size: 14 residues. Germline V lookup: CDR1 SGHDT, CDR2 YYEEEE. The J segment lost 5 bases and the V segment lost 2 bases, leaving 6 bases of the junction unmatched. The CDR3 spells CASSFLDRDETQYF. CDR3 nucleotide sequence: TGTGCCAGCAGCTTCCTCGACAGGGACGAGACCCAGTACTTC. Together with reference TRBV5-6 and TRBJ2-5, the CDR3 gives the full variable domain: DAGVTQSPTHLIKTRGQQVTLRCSPKSGHDTVSWYQQALGQGPQFIFQYYEEEERQRGNFPDRFSGHQFPNYSSELNVNALLLGDSALYLCASSFLDRDETQYFGPGTRLLVL.

J is TRBJ2-5 and V is TRBV7-3; TRBD2 is a possible D gene (6 bases). The CDR3 covers 15 residues. Germline CDR1 is SGHTA and CDR2 is FQGTGA. Deletions cut 3 bases from V and 3 bases from J, with 14 bases between. The CDR3 reads CASSFGGRPKETQYF. CDR3 coding DNA: TGTGCCAGCAGCTTCGGGGGTCGGCCCAAAGAGACCCAGTACTTC.

The chain combines TRBV4-2 with TRBJ2-3; 8 bases line up with TRBD2. Germline values: CDR1 LGHNA, CDR2 YNFKEQ. The CDR3 extends over 16 amino acids. After removal of 1 base from V and 5 bases from J, the junction contained 8 bases not matched to a gene. Here the CDR3 reads CASSQGGAGARDTQYF. The CDR3 DNA is TGTGCCAGCAGCCAAGGAGGAGCGGGGGCTAGAGATACGCAGTATTTT.

This clonotype was seen a few times. The rearrangement uses TRBV6-5 and TRBJ2-7; TRBD1 is a possible D gene (5 bases). The ends were cut back, 0 bases at V and 7 bases at J, with 22 bases in the middle. CDR1 is MNHEY, CDR2 SVGAGI, per germline. The CDR3 is 17 amino acids. CDR3 sequence reads: CASSYSKLSGRVEEQYF. CDR3 nucleotides: TGTGCCAGCAGTTACTCGAAATTATCGGGCAGGGTCGAAGAGCAGTACTTC.

This clonotype was picked up one time. The rearrangement joins TRBV20-1 to TRBJ2-5; D gene ambiguous. Germline CDR1 reads DFQATT; CDR2 reads SNEGSKA (reference sequence). The CDR3 contains 12 residues. V gave up 4 bases and J gave up 1 base, with 7 bases separating them. CDR3 sequence reads: CSATRVQETQYF. CDR3 sequence (DNA): TGCAGTGCTACCCGGGTCCAAGAGACCCAGTACTTC.

This clonotype was detected ten times or more. The chain carries TRBV6-1 and TRBJ2-1, with 9 bases identical to TRBD1. CDR3 length equals 19 residues. Unmatched junction bases numbered 18, after V lost 6 bases and J lost 3 bases. Germline assignment: CDR1 MNHNS and CDR2 SASEGT. The CDR3 sequence is CASSRTGTGSSSYYNEQFF. Here the CDR3 DNA reads TGTGCCAGCAGCCGTACCGGGACAGGGTCATCCTCCTACTACAATGAGCAGTTCTTC.

The gene calls are TRBV11-2 and TRBJ2-1; D is uncertain. The CDR3 runs to 15 residues. Trimming removed 0 bases from V and 2 bases from J, with 8 bases in between. Germline assignment: CDR1 SGHAT and CDR2 FQNNGV. The CDR3 DNA follows: TGTGCCAGCAGCTTAGACGGGTCCCCCTACAATGAGCAGTTCTTC. This translates into CASSLDGSPYNEQFF.

This clonotype was observed a few times. The chain has TRBV12-3 or TRBV12-4 and TRBJ2-1; 7 nucleotides match TRBD2. The CDR3 totals 15 residues. V lost 7 bases and J lost 5; bases outside the gene matches: 11. This CDR3 reads CASTPRGTTHNEQFF. CDR3 in DNA: TGTGCCAGCACCCCTCGGGGGACTACACACAATGAGCAGTTCTTC.

This clonotype appeared many times. The CDR3 sequence: CASSLVFPETQYF. The CDR3 nucleotides are TGTGCCAGCAGCTTAGTGTTTCCGGAGACCCAGTACTTC. J is TRBJ2-5 and V is TRBV7-9; the D is unclear. The CDR3 is made up of 13 amino acids. Germline V lookup: CDR1 SEHNR, CDR2 FQNEAQ (reference sequence). V dropped 1 base and J dropped 5 bases, with 8 bases sitting between them.

The rearrangement links TRBV9 to TRBJ2-5, with 9 bases aligning to TRBD2. CDR3 length equals 18 residues. The V segment lost 0 bases and the J segment 7 bases; nucleotides outside the gene matches: 16. In germline, CDR1 is SGDLS, CDR2 YYNGEE. CDR3 in DNA: TGTGCCAGCAGCGTAGGGGTAGCGGGAGCGCTCTCCGGGGTGACCCAGTACTTC. It specifies CASSVGVAGALSGVTQYF.

The rearrangement joins TRBV6-5 to TRBJ1-5; TRBD1 aligns across 9 bases. The CDR3 contains 15 residues. V dropped 0 bases and J dropped 7; count of bases not matched to a gene: 4. The germline gives CDR1 MNHEY, CDR2 SVGAGI. Written as DNA, the CDR3 is TGTGCCAGCAGTTACTCGACGGACAGGGGACAGCCCCAGCATTTT. Amino acids: CASSYSTDRGQPQHF.

CDR3 loop: CSVLTSGSNYEQYF. The CDR3 nucleotides read TGCAGCGTTTTAACTAGCGGGAGTAATTACGAGCAGTACTTC. The chain joins TRBV29-1 to TRBJ2-7, with TRBD2 identical over 11 bases. CDR3 length equals 14 residues. V shed 5 bases, J shed 4 bases, and the junction held 7 bases outside the gene matches. Germline V gives CDR1 SQVTM, CDR2 ANQGSEA.

The chain links TRBV9 to TRBJ2-3; 9 nucleotides align to TRBD2. Trimming took 4 bases from V and 2 from J; bases not matched to a gene: 5. The CDR3 is 15 residues long. The V gene's germline CDR1 is SGDLS and CDR2 YYNGEE. CDR3 residues: CASSRRGGATDTQYF. For the CDR3, the DNA is TGTGCCAGCAGCAGGCGCGGGGGGGCCACAGATACGCAGTATTTT.

The table lists this clonotype with a few counts. The chain has TRBV27 and TRBJ2-3, with D hard to call. This CDR3 has 15 residues. Trimming shortened V by 5 bases and J by 1 base, and 13 bases separated the two germline ends. Germline V gene sequence: CDR1 MNHEY, CDR2 SMNVEV (reference sequence). The CDR3 reads CASSPRFYGTDTQYF. The CDR3, as DNA: TGTGCCAGCAGTCCTCGGTTTTACGGCACAGATACGCAGTATTTT.

This clonotype was seen once. The rearrangement links TRBV30 to TRBJ2-3, with 12 bases aligning to TRBD2. The CDR3 has 15 residues. V was clipped by 2 bases and J by 2 bases; unmatched bases: 2. The germline gives CDR1 GTSNPN, CDR2 SVGIG (reference sequence). The CDR3 DNA sequence: TGTGCCTGGAGTACTAGCGGGGGGACCACAGATACGCAGTATTTT. It translates to CAWSTSGGTTDTQYF. Together with reference TRBV30 and TRBJ2-3, the CDR3 gives the full variable domain: SQTIHQWPATLVQPVGSPLSLECTVEGTSNPNLYWYRQAAGRGLQLLFYSVGIGQISSEVPQNLSASRPQDRQFILSSKKLLLSDSGFYLCAWSTSGGTTDTQYFGPGTRLTVL.

This clonotype was seen a few times. The chain employs TRBV3-1 and TRBJ2-1; D is perhaps TRBD1 or TRBD2 (5 bases each). V lost 5 bases and J lost 12, with 17 bases in between. Germline V gene sequence: CDR1 LGHDT, CDR2 YNNKEL (reference sequence). This CDR3 is built from 13 residues. CDR3 sequence (DNA): TGTGCCAGCAGCGACACCGGCCGGGACCGGCAGTTCTTC. Residues: CASSDTGRDRQFF.